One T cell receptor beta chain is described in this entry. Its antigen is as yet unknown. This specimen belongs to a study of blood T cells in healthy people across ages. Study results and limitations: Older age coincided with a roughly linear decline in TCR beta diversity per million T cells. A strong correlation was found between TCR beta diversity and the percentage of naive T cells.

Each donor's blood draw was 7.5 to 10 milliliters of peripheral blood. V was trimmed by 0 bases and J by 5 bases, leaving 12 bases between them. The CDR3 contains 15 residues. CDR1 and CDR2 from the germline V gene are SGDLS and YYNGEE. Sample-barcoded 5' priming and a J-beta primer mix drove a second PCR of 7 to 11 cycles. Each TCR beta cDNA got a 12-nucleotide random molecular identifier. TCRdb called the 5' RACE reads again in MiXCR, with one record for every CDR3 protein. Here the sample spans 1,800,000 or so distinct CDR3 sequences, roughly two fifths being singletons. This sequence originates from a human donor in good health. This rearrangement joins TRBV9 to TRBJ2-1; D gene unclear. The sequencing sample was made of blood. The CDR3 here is CASSVALTWDNEQFF. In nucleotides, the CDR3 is TGTGCCAGCAGCGTAGCGCTAACATGGGACAATGAGCAGTTCTTC.